This T cell receptor (beta chain) was retrieved from a study of T cells after yellow fever vaccination. General study points: Reappearance after the booster was observed for most primary-vaccination clones (96% CD4, roughly 88% CD8).

This CDR3 spans 15 amino acids. J gave up 6 bases and V 4 bases, and 5 bases lay outside the gene matches. Germline CDR1 reads SGDLS; CDR2 reads YYNGEE. Each CDR3 protein gets one entry after TCRdb re-called the 5' RACE reads with MiXCR. The sample carries around 550,000 distinct CDR3 sequences, approximately 21% recorded once. As to this clonotype: As yet, its antigen is unknown.

The source is a man between 25 and 39 years old who received the YFV17D yellow fever vaccine. The chain joins TRBV9 to TRBJ2-2; 11 bases map to TRBD2. The sample in question was PBMCs, obtained 15 days after the yellow fever booster vaccination. This CDR3 reads CASSSPGLAAGELFF. CDR3 bases: TGTGCCAGCAGCTCCCCGGGACTAGCGGCCGGGGAGCTGTTTTTT. Full variable domain (outside the CDR3, taken from reference TRBV9 and TRBJ2-2): DSGVTQTPKHLITATGQRVTLRCSPRSGDLSVYWYQQSLDQGLQFLIQYYNGEERAKGNILERFSAQQFPDLHSELNLSSLELGDSALYFCASSSPGLAAGELFFGEGSRLTVL.